This T cell receptor beta chain originates from a study of T cell clonality in common variable immunodeficiency. This CDR3 comprises 15 residues. Trimming pared 0 bases from V and 5 bases from J, leaving 16 bases between. Per germline, CDR1 DFQATT and CDR2 SNEGSKA (reference sequence). This clone appeared many times. The antigen is not known. The CDR3 end lies 3 residues beyond the end of the read and is filled in from the germline J gene. Assay used: immunoSEQ multiplex PCR; TCRdb lists only in-frame clones, some missing. The sample includes tens of thousands of clones, none of them occurring once. Study-wide findings and caveats: Fewer deletions and N-nucleotide insertions were reportedly seen in common variable immunodeficiency TCR beta sequences. The cause of increased CVID clonality remains unclear without subpopulation sequencing. TCRbeta clonality was increased in CVID versus healthy controls.

The sequence was obtained from a person aged 18-70 years in good health. Material: peripheral blood mononuclear cells. The V and J genes are TRBV20-1 and TRBJ2-5, with unresolved D. CDR3 DNA, as far as it was read: TGCAGTGCTAGAGATCCAAGAACCCCCGGGGAGACC. Translating it yields CSARDPRTPGET. The whole CDR3 sequence is CSARDPRTPGETQYF.